This T cell receptor beta chain was identified during a study of cytomegalovirus exposure and HLA in healthy donors. PCR amplification relied on 60 Vbeta primers (plus 13 Jbeta primers). Sequencing was performed with immunoSEQ multiplex PCR; in TCRdb, only in-frame clones are kept and a portion is missing. Of about 280,000 clones in the sample, around nine tenths were seen once. Details on this clone: Its specificity is not known.

Study-wide points: CMV serostatus alone was available as immune exposure information. The majority of CMV-associated TCR beta chains were reported as apparently HLA-restricted in a later analysis.

This CDR3 contains 17 residues. In germline, CDR1 is MGHRA, CDR2 YSYEKL. V lost 2 bases and J lost 0, with 14 bases in between. Sequenced input: PBMCs. The gene calls are TRBV4-1 and TRBJ1-3, with TRBD1 as a possible D gene (6 bases). The sequence was collected from a woman aged 18-35 years in good health and CMV-seronegative. This CDR3 is CASSQLDGQLSGNTIYF. CDR3 DNA: TGCGCCAGCAGCCAACTGGACGGACAGCTCTCTGGAAACACCATATATTTT.